This entry is about one T cell receptor (beta chain). There is no known antigen for this receptor. No much larger clone is present one base from it, and per-base qualities are unavailable. The donors belonged to the validation cohort of about 120 subjects, which was separate from the roughly 670-subject first cohort. These data are taken from a study of cytomegalovirus exposure and HLA in healthy donors (TCRdb year 2017). About the investigation overall: The 650 to 750 repertoires of the first cohort and the roughly 120 validation repertoires were produced on the same platform, according to a later analysis. The study aimed to test whether signatures of past pathogen exposure could be identified by cataloging public T cell receptors. Along with the roughly 610-subject first cohort, a separate validation cohort of around 120 different subjects was used. The study combined high-throughput TCR immunosequencing, statistical association of individual TCRs with disease status, and machine learning to predict cytomegalovirus infection status. Study-wide findings and limitations: The authors suggested that the approach could potentially be generalized to other disease states and immunological phenotypes. In a later analysis, TCRs clustered in the first cohort were found to also tend to co-occur in the 100 to 150 validation repertoires, with 90% to 95% of cluster scores above 0. A later analysis lacked HLA typing for the validation cohort, so it scored co-occurrence in that cohort across all 110 or so repertoires. While some public TCRs were present in many individuals, most TCR sequences turned up only very rarely across donors. Cytomegalovirus status was reported to be diagnosed by the classifier with high specificity and sensitivity in both the original and validation cohorts. In vitro tests confirmed that three of the cytomegalovirus-associated TCR beta chains recognize cytomegalovirus antigens. The study listed 150 to 200 TCR beta chains as associated with cytomegalovirus.

Library preparation used the immunoSEQ multiplex PCR assay. On the study's bioinformatics: To diagnose cytomegalovirus status from the catalog of TCR beta chain sequences, a statistical classification framework was built. Entries here come from immuneACCESS through TCRdb and include only in-frame sequences with V and J called. Some clones fail to appear in such tables; in the studies checked, an unresolved V gene covers under half of the shortfall, and the cause of the remainder is unknown. D and trimming come from the DNA, and the V and J calls and clone size come from that table. Within this sample are about 65,000 clones, with under 95% of them counted one time only. The ten largest clonotypes hold around 1.4% of the sample. From the cysteine through the phenylalanine, the CDR3 covers 14 amino acids. Kept here is only the CDR3 DNA, which spans 42 bases and is read in frame from base 1. Per the germline V gene (reference sequence), MNHNY is the CDR1 and SVGAGI is the CDR2. Trimming takes 5 bases from V and 8 bases from J, and the germline ends sit 15 bases apart.

Recombination connected TRBV6-6 to TRBJ1-4; the D segment could be TRBD1, given 5 matching bases. The sequence was obtained from a woman aged 18-29 years in good health and CMV-seronegative. The sample was PBMCs. The DNA sequence is as follows: TGTGCCAGCAGTCCGCGGGAGTCAGGGGAAAAACTGTTTTTT. This translates into CASSPRESGEKLFF.